Reported below is one T cell receptor beta chain. This clonotype was seen only a few times. Its target antigen remains unknown. No clone much larger than this one lies a single base away; base qualities are absent. Libraries were constructed by PCR. Sequencing was carried out with an Illumina HiSeq 2500. TCR libraries were prepared with molecular barcoding, using unique molecular identifiers to normalize TCRbeta repertoire quantification. The public reads were quality trimmed at Q25 with fastp and then assembled into clones with MiXCR by TCRdb, keeping productive beta chains. Rows with a matching CDR3 protein are joined into one entry that keeps the most common DNA and genes. The sample table records about 98,000 distinct CDR3 sequences; around a quarter of these occur just once. The ten largest account for about 22% of the sample. The treatment or condition label, read with the paper, signifies: allogeneic hematopoietic cell transplantation with graft depleted of TCRalphabeta T cells and CD19 B cells. The transplant recipients were children given TCRalphabeta/CD19-depleted allogeneic hematopoietic cell grafts.

Between the V and J ends, shortened by 0 bases and 0 bases respectively, the junction contains 7 bases. In the germline V gene (reference sequence), CDR1 corresponds to SGHKS and CDR2 to YYEKEE. The CDR3 holds 15 amino acids from the cysteine to the phenylalanine. The only DNA kept is the CDR3, 45 bases in frame from the first base. This entry belongs to a study of T-cell reconstitution after alpha-beta-depleted transplantation in children (dated by TCRdb to 2016 to 2017). Regarding the research as a whole: The study quantitatively tracked T-cell immune reconstitution after TCRalphabeta/CD19-depleted allogeneic hematopoietic cell transplantation in children using TCR repertoire profiling.

What the study reported, not specific to this receptor: Apparently early alphabetaT-cell count recovery about two months after transplant reportedly relied on only several hundred rapidly expanded clones derived from non-depleted graft cells. Over the following months the frequencies of hyperexpanded clones went down, and after one year T-cell counts and TCRbeta diversity were mostly credited to newly produced T cells. In some patients, the high TCRbeta diversity seen at day 60 was put down to recipient T cells and intrathymic progenitors that had survived conditioning.

This TCR derives from a boy aged 2 to 10 with acute lymphoblastic leukemia, due to receive a stem cell transplant. The material was PBMCs, obtained before TCRalphabeta/CD19-depleted stem cell transplant. Recombination linked TRBV5-5 to TRBJ2-1, with the D gene too uncertain to name. The CDR3 loop reads CASSLEGSSYNEQFF. The bases are TGTGCCAGCAGCTTGGAGGGCAGCTCCTACAATGAGCAGTTCTTC.